The 9 T cell receptor beta chains below come from one sample, sequenced in a study of blood T cell repertoires in COVID-19. This table comes from immunoSEQ multiplex PCR, and its TCRdb copy is limited to in-frame clones, with some not included. The sample has about 94,000 clones, around 72% seen once. Sequenced material: peripheral blood. These receptors originate from a man between 65 and 85 years old with COVID-19, enrolled during active disease.

This clone was detected only a few times. CDR3 sequence: CASSQGTNNQPQHF. In DNA, the CDR3 is TGTGCCAGCAGCCAAGGGACTAATAATCAGCCCCAGCATTTT. The chain combines TRBV4-2 with TRBJ1-5; D gene uncertain. CDR3 length: 14 residues. Germline assignment: CDR1 LGHNA and CDR2 YNFKEQ. V was shortened by 1 base and J by 4 bases, with 8 bases between the two germline ends.

V is TRBV10-1 and J is TRBJ1-2; 9 nucleotides agree with TRBD1. CDR3 length: 14 amino acids. V lost 6 bases and J lost 5; bases outside the gene matches: 7. Germline lookup yields CDR1 WNHNN and CDR2 SYGVQD (reference sequence). In DNA form, the CDR3 reads TGCGCCAGCAGCTCTAGGGACAGGGCATATGGCTACACCTTC. It codes for CASSSRDRAYGYTF.

The rearrangement uses TRBV28 and TRBJ1-2, with 7 bases identical to TRBD1. The germline V gene has CDR1 MDHEN and CDR2 SYDVKM. The CDR3 sequence is 12 residues long. With V trimmed by 6 bases and J by 7 bases, 5 bases remained unmatched. CDR3 bases: TGTGCCAGCAGGGTGACAGGGTTTGGCTACACCTTC. This gives the protein CASRVTGFGYTF.

CDR3 sequence reads: CASSQVSPSSTDTQYF. CDR3 bases: TGCGCCAGCAGCCAAGTATCCCCTTCTAGCACAGATACGCAGTATTTT. The chain carries TRBV4-1 and TRBJ2-3; no clear D. Germline values: CDR1 MGHRA, CDR2 YSYEKL. Trimming pared 1 base from V and 0 bases from J, leaving 11 bases between. This CDR3 has 16 residues.

The chain employs TRBV6-5 and TRBJ2-7; 7 bases fit TRBD1. V was pared by 2 bases and J by 4 bases, with 8 bases of the junction left unmatched. The CDR3 has 15 amino acids. Germline V gene data show CDR1 as MNHEY and CDR2 as SVGAGI. CDR3 amino acids: CASSYATGRVYEQYF. CDR3 nucleotide sequence: TGTGCCAGCAGTTACGCGACAGGGCGCGTTTACGAGCAGTACTTC.

The chain has TRBV28 and TRBJ1-2; 12 nucleotides align to TRBD1. Germline V gives CDR1 MDHEN, CDR2 SYDVKM. The CDR3 is 15 residues long. V trimming: 9 bases; J trimming: 5 bases; junction bases outside the gene matches: 10. The CDR3 sequence: CASWDRGPGLYGYTF. The DNA of the CDR3 is TGTGCCAGTTGGGACAGGGGGCCGGGTTTGTATGGCTACACCTTC.

V is TRBV9 and J is TRBJ2-1; D is possibly TRBD2 (6 bases). Germline V gives CDR1 SGDLS, CDR2 YYNGEE. The V end lost 4 bases, the J end lost 8 bases, and 13 bases lay between the germline ends. The CDR3 contains 13 residues. The CDR3, as DNA: TGTGCCAGCAGCCCCCGGACTACCCATGAGCAGTTCTTC. This encodes CASSPRTTHEQFF.

The chain is built from TRBV19 and TRBJ2-2; 13 nucleotides line up with TRBD2. The V gene's germline CDR1 is LNHDA and CDR2 SQIVND (reference sequence). The V gene end was trimmed by 5 bases and the J gene end by 4 bases; junction bases not matched to a gene: 10. This CDR3 contains 18 residues. CDR3 nucleotides: TGTGCCAGTAGTTCCCGGACTAGCGGGAGTTCGGCCACCGGGGAGCTGTTTTTT. It specifies CASSSRTSGSSATGELFF.

This clone was seen more than once but under ten times. The genes are TRBV5-5 and TRBJ2-7; possibly TRBD1 for D (6 bases). The CDR3 length is 13 residues. Trimming left V 4 bases short and J 7 bases short, with 15 bases between. In germline, CDR1 is SGHKS, CDR2 YYEKEE (reference sequence). CDR3 loop: CASSLTGRYEQYF. The DNA for the CDR3 is TGTGCCAGCAGCCTGACAGGCCGGTATGAGCAGTACTTC. The full variable domain, rest sourced from reference TRBV5-5 and TRBJ2-7, is DAGVTQSPTHLIKTRGQQVTLRCSPISGHKSVSWYQQVLGQGPQFIFQYYEKEERGRGNFPDRFSARQFPNYSSELNVNALLLGDSALYLCASSLTGRYEQYFGPGTRLTVT.